One sample yielded the 8 T cell receptor beta chains listed below, sequenced in a study of T cells after yellow fever vaccination. In TCRdb, the 5' RACE reads were re-called with MiXCR into one record per CDR3 protein. In the table there are around 260,000 distinct CDR3 sequences, around 4.9% of which are singletons. The material sequenced was CD4+ T cells sorted from PBMCs, taken on the day of the yellow fever booster vaccination. These receptor sequences come from a young man who received the YFV17D yellow fever vaccine.

In its sample, this clonotype was seen a few times. For the CDR3, the DNA is TGTGCCAGCAGCCGAAATCCGTGGGGGAATTCACCCCTCCACTTT. It yields the protein CASSRNPWGNSPLHF. The chain links TRBV7-2 to TRBJ1-6, with a possible D match to TRBD1 (5 bases). Germline lookup yields CDR1 SGHTA and CDR2 FQGNSA. Between the trimmed V and J ends, which lost 5 bases and 7 bases, there was a span of 15 bases. This CDR3 is 15 amino acids long. Together with reference TRBV7-2 and TRBJ1-6, the CDR3 gives the full variable domain: GAGVSQSPSNKVTEKGKDVELRCDPISGHTALYWYRQSLGQGLEFLIYFQGNSAPDKSGLPSDRFSAERTGGSVSTLTIQRTQQEDSAVYLCASSRNPWGNSPLHFGNGTRLTVT.

In its sample, this clonotype was seen many times. The V call is TRBV10-1, the J call TRBJ2-5; weak D call: TRBD1 (6 bases). Germline V gene lookup returns CDR1 WNHNN and CDR2 SYGVQD (reference sequence). V lost 0 bases and J 2 bases, leaving 13 bases between the germline ends. The CDR3 length is 16 residues. DNA for the CDR3: TGCGCCAGCAGTGAGTCCAGGGGATTAAGACAAGAGACCCAGTACTTC. It codes for CASSESRGLRQETQYF.

This chain links TRBV19 with TRBJ1-3, with TRBD1 as a possible D gene (6 bases). V gave up 4 bases and J gave up 0 bases, with 10 bases separating them. CDR3 length equals 15 residues. CDR1 and CDR2 (germline): LNHDA, SQIVND (reference sequence). CDR3 in DNA: TGTGCCAGTAGTAACGACAGGAGCTCTGGAAACACCATATATTTT. It specifies CASSNDRSSGNTIYF.

This clonotype was observed a handful of times. This CDR3 is CASSLEGRNTIYF. The CDR3 DNA reads TGTGCCAGCAGCTTAGAGGGTCGGAACACCATATATTTT. This sequence joins TRBV7-2 and TRBJ1-3; D remains unclear. V lost 1 base and J 7 bases, leaving 8 bases between the germline ends. CDR1 and CDR2 (germline): SGHTA, FQGNSA. The CDR3 sequence is 13 residues long.

The chain links TRBV20-1 to TRBJ2-3; weak D call: TRBD2 (5 bases). V was pared by 2 bases and J by 2 bases, with 14 bases between. The CDR3 contains 15 residues. CDR1 and CDR2 (germline): DFQATT, SNEGSKA (reference sequence). This CDR3 is CSARKGATHTDTQYF. DNA of the CDR3: TGCAGTGCTAGAAAGGGAGCTACTCACACAGATACGCAGTATTTT.

This clonotype was seen ten or more times. The V and J genes are TRBV7-7 and TRBJ2-1; TRBD1 matches at 9 bases. The CDR3 runs 13 residues. Germline values: CDR1 SSHAT, CDR2 FNYEAQ (reference sequence). The junction had 3 bases not matched to a gene; V was cut back by 5 bases and J by 7 bases. CDR3 sequence reads: CASSRDRANEQFF. The DNA of the CDR3 is TGTGCCAGCAGCAGGGACAGGGCTAATGAGCAGTTCTTC.

This clonotype showed up just a few times. The rearrangement links TRBV7-2 to TRBJ2-5; D possibly uses TRBD1 or TRBD2 (5 bases each). The CDR3 sequence is 14 residues long. V lost 5 bases and J 7 bases, leaving 17 bases between the germline ends. Germline V gene sequence: CDR1 SGHTA, CDR2 FQGNSA. The CDR3 loop is CASSIPGPRSTQYF. The CDR3 nucleotides are TGTGCCAGCAGCATACCGGGACCGCGGTCGACCCAGTACTTC. The variable domain in full, with the rest retrieved from reference TRBV7-2 and TRBJ2-5, is GAGVSQSPSNKVTEKGKDVELRCDPISGHTALYWYRQSLGQGLEFLIYFQGNSAPDKSGLPSDRFSAERTGGSVSTLTIQRTQQEDSAVYLCASSIPGPRSTQYFGPGTRLLVL.

A few counts support this clonotype. This chain links TRBV4-3 with TRBJ1-6; D might be TRBD1 (5 bases). The CDR3 runs 15 residues. CDR1 and CDR2 from the germline V gene are LGHNA and YSLEER. Trimming removed 1 base from V and 9 bases from J, with 13 bases in between. The CDR3 loop is CASSQVAGVPSPLHF. CDR3 in DNA: TGCGCCAGCAGCCAAGTTGCGGGGGTCCCTTCACCCCTCCACTTT.